The clone carrying this T cell receptor (beta chain) appeared a few times. The antigen remains unidentified. As TCR cDNA was made by 5'RACE template switching, a universal primer site and UMIs were added. TCRdb redid the calling of the 5' RACE reads with MiXCR, one entry per CDR3 protein. The top ten hold 2.9% of the sample, which has 150,000 to 200,000 distinct CDR3 sequences, roughly 6.2% seen once. The entry originates in a study of T cells after yellow fever vaccination. The wider study: The fractions with low cell numbers were processed using SMART-Seq v4 Ultra Low Input. Study results and limitations: Though it reached lower strength, the secondary response hit its peak faster, day 5 versus 15. Of the clonotypes, a small share occurred in both CD4 and CD8 compartments.

From germline, CDR1 is SGHTA and CDR2 FQGNSA. The CDR3 loop spans 15 amino acids. Trimming took 1 base from V and 0 from J, leaving 6 bases between them. Sample: CD4+ T cells sorted from PBMCs, taken on the day of the first yellow fever vaccination. This receptor was identified in a young man who received the YFV17D yellow fever vaccine. The V call is TRBV7-2, the J call TRBJ2-2; D uncertain. This CDR3 reads CASSLGIPNTGELFF. CDR3 nucleotide sequence: TGTGCCAGCAGCTTAGGCATCCCGAACACCGGGGAGCTGTTTTTT.